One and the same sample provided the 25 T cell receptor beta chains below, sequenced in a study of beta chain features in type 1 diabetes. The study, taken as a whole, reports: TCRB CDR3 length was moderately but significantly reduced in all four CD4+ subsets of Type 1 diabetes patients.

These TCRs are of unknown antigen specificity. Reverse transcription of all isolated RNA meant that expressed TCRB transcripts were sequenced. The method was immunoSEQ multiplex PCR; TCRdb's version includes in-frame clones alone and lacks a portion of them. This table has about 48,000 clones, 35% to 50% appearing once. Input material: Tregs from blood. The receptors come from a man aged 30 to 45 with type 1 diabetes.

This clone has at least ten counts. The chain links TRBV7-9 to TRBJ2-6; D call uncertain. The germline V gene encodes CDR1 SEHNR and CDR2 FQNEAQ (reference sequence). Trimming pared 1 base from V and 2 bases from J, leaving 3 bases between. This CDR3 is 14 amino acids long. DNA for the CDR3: TGTGCCAGCAGCTTAGTAACTGGGGCCAACGTCCTGACTTTC. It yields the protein CASSLVTGANVLTF.

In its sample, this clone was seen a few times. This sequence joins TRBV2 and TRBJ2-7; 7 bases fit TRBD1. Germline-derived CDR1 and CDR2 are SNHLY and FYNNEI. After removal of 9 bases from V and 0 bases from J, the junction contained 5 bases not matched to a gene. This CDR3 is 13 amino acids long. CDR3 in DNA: TGTGCCAGTGACAGGGTGAGCTCCTACGAGCAGTACTTC. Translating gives CASDRVSSYEQYF.

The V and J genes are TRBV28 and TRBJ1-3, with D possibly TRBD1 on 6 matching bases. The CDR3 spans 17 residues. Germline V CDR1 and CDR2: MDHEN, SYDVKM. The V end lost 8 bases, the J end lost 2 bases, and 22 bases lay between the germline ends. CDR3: CASRGGRGQRTGNTIYF. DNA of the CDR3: TGTGCCAGCCGAGGCGGGAGAGGACAGAGAACTGGAAACACCATATATTTT.

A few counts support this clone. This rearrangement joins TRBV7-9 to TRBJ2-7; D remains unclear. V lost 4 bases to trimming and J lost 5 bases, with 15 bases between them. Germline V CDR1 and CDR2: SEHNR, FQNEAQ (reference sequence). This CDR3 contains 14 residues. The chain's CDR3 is CASSYHYERNEQYF. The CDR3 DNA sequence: TGTGCCAGCAGCTACCATTACGAGCGCAACGAGCAGTACTTC.

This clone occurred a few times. In nucleotides, the CDR3 is TGTGCGATTGGAGGGCCGAACACCGGGGAGCTGTTTTTT. Residues: CAIGGPNTGELFF. The chain employs TRBV28 and TRBJ2-2; D might be TRBD2 (6 bases). The CDR3 extends over 13 amino acids. Germline V gives CDR1 MDHEN, CDR2 SYDVKM. Looking up the rest from reference TRBV28 and TRBJ2-2 gives the full variable domain: DVKVTQSSRYLVKRTGEKVFLECVQDMDHENMFWYRQDPGLGLRLIYFSYDVKMKEKGDIPEGYSVSREKKERFSLILESASTNQTSMYLCAIGGPNTGELFFGEGSRLTVL.

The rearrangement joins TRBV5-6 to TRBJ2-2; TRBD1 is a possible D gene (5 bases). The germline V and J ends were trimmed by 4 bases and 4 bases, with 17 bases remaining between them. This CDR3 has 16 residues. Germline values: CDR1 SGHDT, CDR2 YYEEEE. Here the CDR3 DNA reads TGTGCCAGCAGCCCTTTCGGAAGGGGTGTCACCGGGGAGCTGTTTTTT. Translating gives CASSPFGRGVTGELFF.

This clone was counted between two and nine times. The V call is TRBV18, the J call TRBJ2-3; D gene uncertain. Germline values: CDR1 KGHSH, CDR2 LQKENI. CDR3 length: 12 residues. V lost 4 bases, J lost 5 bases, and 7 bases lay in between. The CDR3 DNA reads TGTGCCAGCTCACTTATCGGAGATACGCAGTATTTT. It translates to CASSLIGDTQYF.

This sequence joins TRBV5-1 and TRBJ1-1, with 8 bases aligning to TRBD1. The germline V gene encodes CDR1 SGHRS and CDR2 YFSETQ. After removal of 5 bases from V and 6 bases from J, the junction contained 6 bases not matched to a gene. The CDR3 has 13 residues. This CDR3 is CASSSTGVAEAFF. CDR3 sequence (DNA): TGCGCCAGCAGTTCGACAGGGGTAGCTGAAGCTTTCTTT.

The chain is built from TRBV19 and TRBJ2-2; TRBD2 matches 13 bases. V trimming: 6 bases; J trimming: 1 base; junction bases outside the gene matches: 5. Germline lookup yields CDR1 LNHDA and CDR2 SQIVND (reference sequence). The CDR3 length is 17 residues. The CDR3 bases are TGTGCCAGTAGCCGACGGACTAGCGGGGGGAACACCGGGGAGCTGTTTTTT. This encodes CASSRRTSGGNTGELFF.

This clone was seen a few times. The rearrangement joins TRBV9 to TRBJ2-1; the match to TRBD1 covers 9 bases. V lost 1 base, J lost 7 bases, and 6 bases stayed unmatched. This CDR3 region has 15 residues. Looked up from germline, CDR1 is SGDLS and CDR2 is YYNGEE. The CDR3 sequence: CASSVLDRGLNEQFF. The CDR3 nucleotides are TGTGCCAGCAGCGTACTTGACAGGGGGTTGAATGAGCAGTTCTTC.

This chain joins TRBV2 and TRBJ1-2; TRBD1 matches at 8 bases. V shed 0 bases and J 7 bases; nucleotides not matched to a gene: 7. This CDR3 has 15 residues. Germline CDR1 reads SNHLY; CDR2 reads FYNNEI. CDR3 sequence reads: CASSEARTGLTGYTF. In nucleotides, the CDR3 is TGTGCCAGCAGTGAAGCGCGGACAGGGCTAACTGGCTACACCTTC.

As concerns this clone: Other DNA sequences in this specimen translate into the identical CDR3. The CDR3 coding sequence is TGTGCCAGCAGTTACATGGGGACAGGGGCCAAAAACATTCAGTACTTC. Encoded protein: CASSYMGTGAKNIQYF. V gene TRBV6-5 combines with J gene TRBJ2-4; TRBD1 matches 9 bases. J lost 1 base, V lost 2 bases, and 3 bases had no gene match. CDR3 length equals 16 residues. Germline-derived CDR1 and CDR2 are MNHEY and SVGAGI.

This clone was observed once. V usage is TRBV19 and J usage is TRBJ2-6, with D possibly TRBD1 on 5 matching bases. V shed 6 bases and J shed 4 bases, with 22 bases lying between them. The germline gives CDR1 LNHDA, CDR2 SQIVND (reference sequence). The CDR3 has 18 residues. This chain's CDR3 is CASRLQAGSSVGANVLTF. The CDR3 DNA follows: TGTGCCAGTAGACTTCAGGCAGGGTCCAGTGTAGGGGCCAACGTCCTGACTTTC.

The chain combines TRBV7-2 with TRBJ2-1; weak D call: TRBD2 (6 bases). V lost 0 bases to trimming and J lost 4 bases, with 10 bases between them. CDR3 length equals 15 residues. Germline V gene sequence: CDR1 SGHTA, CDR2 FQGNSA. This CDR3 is CASSLAAGIYNEQFF. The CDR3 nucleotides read TGTGCCAGCAGCTTAGCGGCGGGGATTTACAATGAGCAGTTCTTC.

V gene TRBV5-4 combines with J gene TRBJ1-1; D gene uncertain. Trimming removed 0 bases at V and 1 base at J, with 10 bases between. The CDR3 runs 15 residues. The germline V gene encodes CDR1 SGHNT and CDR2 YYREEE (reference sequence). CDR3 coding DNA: TGTGCCAGCAGCTTGGGGGGAGCCGGGAACACTGAAGCTTTCTTT. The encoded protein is CASSLGGAGNTEAFF.

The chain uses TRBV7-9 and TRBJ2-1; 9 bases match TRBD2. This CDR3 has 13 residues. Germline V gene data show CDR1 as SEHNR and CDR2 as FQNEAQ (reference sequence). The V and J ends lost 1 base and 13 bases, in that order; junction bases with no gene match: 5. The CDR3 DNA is TGTGCCAGCAGCTTAGATAGCGGGAGATCACAGTTCTTC. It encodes CASSLDSGRSQFF.

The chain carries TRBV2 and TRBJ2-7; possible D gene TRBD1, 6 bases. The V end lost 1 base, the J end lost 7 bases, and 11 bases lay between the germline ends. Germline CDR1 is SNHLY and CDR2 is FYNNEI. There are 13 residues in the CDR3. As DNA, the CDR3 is TGTGCCAGCAGTGAAGACAGGGCGGGTGAGCAGTACTTC. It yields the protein CASSEDRAGEQYF.

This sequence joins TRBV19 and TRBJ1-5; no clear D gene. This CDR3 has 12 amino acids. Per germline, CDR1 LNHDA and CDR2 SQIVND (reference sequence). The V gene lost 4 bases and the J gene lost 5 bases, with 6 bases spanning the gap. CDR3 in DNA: TGTGCCAGTAGTAGGCCTGATCAGCCCCAGCATTTT. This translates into CASSRPDQPQHF.

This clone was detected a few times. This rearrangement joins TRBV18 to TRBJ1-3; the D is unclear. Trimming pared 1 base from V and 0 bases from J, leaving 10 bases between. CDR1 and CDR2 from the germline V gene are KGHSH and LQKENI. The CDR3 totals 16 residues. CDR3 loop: CASSPQPGSSGNTIYF. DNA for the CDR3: TGTGCCAGCTCACCACAGCCGGGGAGCTCTGGAAACACCATATATTTT.

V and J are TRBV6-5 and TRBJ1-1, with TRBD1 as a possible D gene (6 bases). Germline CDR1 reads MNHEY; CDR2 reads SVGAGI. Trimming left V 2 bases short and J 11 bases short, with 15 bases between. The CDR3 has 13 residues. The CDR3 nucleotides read TGTGCCAGCAGTTACACGAACAGGGACGACGCTTTCTTT. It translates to CASSYTNRDDAFF.

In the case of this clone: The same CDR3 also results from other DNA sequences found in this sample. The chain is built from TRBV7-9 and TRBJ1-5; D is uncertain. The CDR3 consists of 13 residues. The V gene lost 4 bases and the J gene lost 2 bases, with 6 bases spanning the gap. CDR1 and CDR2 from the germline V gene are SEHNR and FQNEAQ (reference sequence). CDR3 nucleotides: TGTGCCAGCAGCTCCCAGGGCAATCAGCCCCAGCATTTT. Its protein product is CASSSQGNQPQHF. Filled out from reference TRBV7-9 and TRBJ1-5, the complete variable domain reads DTGVSQNPRHKITKRGQNVTFRCDPISEHNRLYWYRQTLGQGPEFLTYFQNEAQLEKSRLLSDRFSAERPKGSFSTLEIQRTEQGDSAMYLCASSSQGNQPQHFGDGTRLSIL.

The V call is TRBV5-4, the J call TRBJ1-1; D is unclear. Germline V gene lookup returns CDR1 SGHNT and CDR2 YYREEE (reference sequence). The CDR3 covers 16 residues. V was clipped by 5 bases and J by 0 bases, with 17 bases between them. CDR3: CASRQDRGIMNTEAFF. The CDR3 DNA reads TGTGCCAGCAGACAAGACCGAGGCATCATGAACACTGAAGCTTTCTTT.

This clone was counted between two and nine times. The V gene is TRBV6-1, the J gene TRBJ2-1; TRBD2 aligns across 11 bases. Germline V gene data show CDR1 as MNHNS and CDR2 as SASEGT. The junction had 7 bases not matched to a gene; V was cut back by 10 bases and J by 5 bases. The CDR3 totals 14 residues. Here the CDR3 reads CAIKPGLADNEQFF. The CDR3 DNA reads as TGTGCCATCAAACCGGGACTAGCGGACAATGAGCAGTTCTTC.

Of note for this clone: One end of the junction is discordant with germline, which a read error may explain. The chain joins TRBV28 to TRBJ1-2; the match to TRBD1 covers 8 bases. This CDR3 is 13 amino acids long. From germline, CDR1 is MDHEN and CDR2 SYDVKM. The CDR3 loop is CASSPRDRTHKIF. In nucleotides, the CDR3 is TGTGCCAGCAGTCCCCGGGACAGGACCCATAAGATCTTC.

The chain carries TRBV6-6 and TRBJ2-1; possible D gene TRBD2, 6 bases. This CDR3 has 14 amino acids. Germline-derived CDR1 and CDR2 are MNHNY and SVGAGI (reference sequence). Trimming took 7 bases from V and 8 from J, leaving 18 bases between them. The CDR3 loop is CASIPDFGGDEQFF. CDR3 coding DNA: TGTGCCAGCATCCCGGACTTTGGAGGGGATGAGCAGTTCTTC.